This T cell receptor beta chain was sequenced in a study of blood T cell repertoires in COVID-19. Germline CDR1 and CDR2: LNHDA and SQIVND (reference sequence). This CDR3 spans 15 amino acids. V shed 5 bases and J shed 1 base, with 13 bases lying between them. Clones were sequenced by immunoSEQ multiplex PCR, and TCRdb holds only the in-frame ones, with some missing. This sample has around 73,000 clones; approximately 71% occur once, and the top ten carry about 2.1%. Material for sequencing was peripheral blood. This receptor was obtained from a man between 65 and 85 years old with COVID-19, enrolled during active disease. The chain employs TRBV19 and TRBJ2-3, with D tentatively TRBD2 (6 bases). For the CDR3, the DNA is TGTGCCAGTAGTTATGGCGGGACCCGCACAGATACGCAGTATTTT. Translated, it gives CASSYGGTRTDTQYF. The full variable domain, rest sourced from reference TRBV19 and TRBJ2-3, is DGGITQSPKYLFRKEGQNVTLSCEQNLNHDAMYWYRQDPGQGLRLIYYSQIVNDFQKGDIAEGYSVSREKKESFPLTVTSAQKNPTAFYLCASSYGGTRTDTQYFGPGTRLTVL.